The entry below gives a single T cell receptor (beta chain) sequence along with its context. In the original workflow: The assay estimated nucleated cells by amplifying reference gene primers. Assay: immunoSEQ multiplex PCR; the TCRdb copy retains only in-frame clones and omits some. V and J calls plus clone size are reproduced from that table; the DNA served to infer D and trimming. The table shows some 360,000 clones, with more than 70% occurring only once. Ages ranged from about 18 to 89 years, with residence in 24 US areas. Within the 2 weeks before study entry, each person in the exposed group met a COVID-19 case. This entry belongs to a study of blood T cell repertoires in COVID-19. There are 21 residues in the CDR3. The germline V gene has CDR1 LGHDT and CDR2 YNNKEL (reference sequence). After removal of 0 bases from V and 0 bases from J, the junction contained 12 bases not matched to a gene.

The sequencing sample was made of PBMCs or T cells enriched from blood (not recorded which). The source is a woman aged 25-40 years who had been exposed to COVID-19. The chain uses TRBV3-1 (or the pseudogene TRBV3-2) and TRBJ2-3, with 13 nucleotides matching TRBD2. In nucleotides, the CDR3 is TGTGCCAGCAGCCAAGATTATCCGGGACTAGCGGGACCCGCTAGCACAGATACGCAGTATTTT. Translating it yields CASSQDYPGLAGPASTDTQYF.